A single sample is the source of the 13 T cell receptor beta chains below, sequenced in a study of cytomegalovirus exposure and HLA in healthy donors. The PCR made use of 60 Vbeta and 13 Jbeta primers. Some clones are missing from TCRdb's copy, which holds only in-frame ones; the method was immunoSEQ multiplex PCR. The sample lists about 89,000 clones; about 80% were seen once. The sequenced sample consisted of PBMCs. The receptors derive from a male donor in good health and CMV-seronegative.

With respect to this clone: At one boundary the junction diverges from the germline segment, which might be a read error. V and J are TRBV7-7 and TRBJ1-1, with a possible D match to TRBD1 (6 bases). The length of the CDR3 is 21 residues. Germline assignment: CDR1 SSHAT and CDR2 FNYEAQ (reference sequence). Here the CDR3 reads CASSPIRNRDKVPEGNTEAFF. CDR3 coding DNA: TGTGCTAGCAGCCCAATACGGAACCGGGACAAGGTACCAGAGGGGAACACTGAAGCTTTCTTT.

V usage is TRBV7-9 and J usage is TRBJ1-1, with D possibly TRBD1 on 5 matching bases. Trimming shortened V by 5 bases and J by 3 bases, and 16 bases separated the two germline ends. Looked up from germline, CDR1 is SEHNR and CDR2 is FQNEAQ (reference sequence). The CDR3 consists of 15 residues. The chain's CDR3 is CASSPTRGSYTEAFF. The CDR3 nucleotides are TGTGCCAGCAGCCCAACGCGGGGGTCGTACACTGAAGCTTTCTTT. The whole variable domain, remainder taken from reference TRBV7-9 and TRBJ1-1, is DTGVSQNPRHKITKRGQNVTFRCDPISEHNRLYWYRQTLGQGPEFLTYFQNEAQLEKSRLLSDRFSAERPKGSFSTLEIQRTEQGDSAMYLCASSPTRGSYTEAFFGQGTRLTVV.

Written as DNA, the CDR3 is TGTGCCAGCAGTTCGGAACCTTTTGGCGGAAAACTGTTTTTT. As protein: CASSSEPFGGKLFF. The chain has TRBV27 and TRBJ1-4; D remains ambiguous. Germline CDR1 and CDR2: MNHEY and SMNVEV (reference sequence). The CDR3 is made up of 14 amino acids. V was shortened by 4 bases and J by 10 bases, with 16 bases between the two germline ends.

This clone was detected a few times. The J gene is TRBJ2-3, the V gene TRBV6-1; TRBD2 agrees at 8 bases. This CDR3 is 18 amino acids long. The J segment lost 3 bases and the V segment lost 0 bases, leaving 11 bases of the junction unmatched. In germline, CDR1 is MNHNS, CDR2 SASEGT. Here the CDR3 reads CASSEAPTMSGGTDTQYF. The CDR3 bases are TGTGCCAGCAGTGAAGCGCCCACTATGAGCGGGGGTACAGATACGCAGTATTTT.

This chain links TRBV28 with TRBJ1-4; D may be TRBD1 (5 bases). Germline V lookup: CDR1 MDHEN, CDR2 SYDVKM. The V and J ends lost 6 bases and 3 bases respectively, with 14 bases between them. There are 15 residues in the CDR3. The CDR3 nucleotides are TGTGCCAGCAGCCCCGCGGGGCTATCTAATGAAAAACTGTTTTTT. It encodes CASSPAGLSNEKLFF.

The V and J genes are TRBV11-2 and TRBJ2-5; possible D gene TRBD2, 6 bases. The V end was cut by 5 bases, the J end by 8 bases, with 18 bases between. CDR3 length: 14 residues. CDR1 is SGHAT and CDR2 is FQNNGV in the germline V gene. The CDR3 spells CASSLLARTSTQYF. CDR3 bases: TGTGCCAGCAGCCTCCTAGCGAGGACCAGTACCCAGTACTTC.

The chain links TRBV11-2 to TRBJ1-6, with D maybe TRBD1 (5 bases). Germline V gene sequence: CDR1 SGHAT, CDR2 FQNNGV. CDR3 length: 15 residues. Trimming took off 1 base at V and 9 bases at J, with 13 bases between the two ends. The chain's CDR3 is CASSLVGGLSSPLHF. The CDR3 DNA reads TGTGCCAGCAGCTTAGTGGGGGGACTAAGTTCACCCCTCCACTTT.

This rearrangement joins TRBV5-1 to TRBJ2-6; D unclear. Trimming left V 0 bases short and J 0 bases short, with 4 bases between. The CDR3 is made up of 15 amino acids. CDR1 and CDR2 from the germline V gene are SGHRS and YFSETQ. The DNA of the CDR3 is TGCGCCAGCAGCTTGGGAGACTCTGGGGCCAACGTCCTGACTTTC. It encodes CASSLGDSGANVLTF.

Of note for this clone: Relative to the germline gene, one junction end is altered; a read error may explain this. The chain joins TRBV18 to TRBJ1-2; D is possibly TRBD1 (5 bases). This CDR3 has 13 residues. The germline V gene encodes CDR1 KGHSH and CDR2 LQKENI. CDR3 in amino acids: CASSADTLSGYAF. The CDR3 DNA reads TGTGCCAGCTCGGCGGACACTCTCTCTGGCTACGCCTTC.

This rearrangement joins TRBV30 to TRBJ1-2, with TRBD1 matching 10 bases. The CDR3 runs 16 residues. Germline V gene data show CDR1 as GTSNPN and CDR2 as SVGIG (reference sequence). With V trimmed by 0 bases and J by 1 base, 5 bases remained unmatched. CDR3 DNA sequence: TGTGCCTGGAGTGTAGTGAGGACAGGGGGTAACTATGGCTACACCTTC. Translation: CAWSVVRTGGNYGYTF.

The chain uses TRBV7-9 and TRBJ1-5, with a possible D match to TRBD1 (6 bases). The CDR3 is 17 residues long. The V end lost 2 bases, the J end lost 0 bases, and 14 bases lay between the germline ends. In germline, CDR1 is SEHNR, CDR2 FQNEAQ (reference sequence). CDR3 in DNA: TGTGCCAGCAGCTTAACACCTACAGGGTATAGCAATCAGCCCCAGCATTTT. It encodes CASSLTPTGYSNQPQHF.

This clone was observed a handful of times. This sequence joins TRBV29-1 and TRBJ1-2; TRBD1 might be the D (5 bases). V was shortened by 4 bases and J by 4 bases, with 10 bases between the two germline ends. From germline, CDR1 is SQVTM and CDR2 ANQGSEA. The CDR3 totals 12 residues. CDR3 in amino acids: CSVGSGAYGYTF. CDR3 coding DNA: TGCAGCGTTGGGAGCGGGGCCTATGGCTACACCTTC. Full variable domain (rest looked up from reference TRBV29-1 and TRBJ1-2): SAVISQKPSRDICQRGTSLTIQCQVDSQVTMMFWYRQQPGQSLTLIATANQGSEATYESGFVIDKFPISRPNLTFSTLTVSNMSPEDSSIYLCSVGSGAYGYTFGSGTRLTVV.

The gene calls are TRBV5-1 and TRBJ1-5; D perhaps matches TRBD1 (6 bases). V was trimmed by 0 bases and J by 2 bases, leaving 9 bases between them. Germline assignment: CDR1 SGHRS and CDR2 YFSETQ. This CDR3 comprises 15 residues. The CDR3 is CASSLGGQRNQPQHF. CDR3 nucleotide sequence: TGCGCCAGCAGCTTGGGTGGACAGCGCAATCAGCCCCAGCATTTT.